This T cell receptor beta chain was profiled in a study of blood T cells in healthy people across ages. The CDR3 length is 17 residues. V lost 5 bases and J lost 2, with 21 bases in between. The second PCR ran roughly 6 to 11 cycles with a sample-barcoded 5' primer and J-beta primers. Via MiXCR, TCRdb re-called the 5' RACE reads, giving one row per CDR3 protein. The sample holds hundreds of thousands of distinct CDR3 sequences, about 48% seen once. The TCR comes from a man aged 80 or over in good health. The chain has TRBV12-3 or TRBV12-4 and TRBJ1-2; a weak D match, TRBD1 (5 bases). Material for sequencing was blood. The CDR3 DNA reads TGTGCCAGCAGTACATACGTGGACGGACACTCCAACTATGGCTACACCTTC. It encodes CASSTYVDGHSNYGYTF.